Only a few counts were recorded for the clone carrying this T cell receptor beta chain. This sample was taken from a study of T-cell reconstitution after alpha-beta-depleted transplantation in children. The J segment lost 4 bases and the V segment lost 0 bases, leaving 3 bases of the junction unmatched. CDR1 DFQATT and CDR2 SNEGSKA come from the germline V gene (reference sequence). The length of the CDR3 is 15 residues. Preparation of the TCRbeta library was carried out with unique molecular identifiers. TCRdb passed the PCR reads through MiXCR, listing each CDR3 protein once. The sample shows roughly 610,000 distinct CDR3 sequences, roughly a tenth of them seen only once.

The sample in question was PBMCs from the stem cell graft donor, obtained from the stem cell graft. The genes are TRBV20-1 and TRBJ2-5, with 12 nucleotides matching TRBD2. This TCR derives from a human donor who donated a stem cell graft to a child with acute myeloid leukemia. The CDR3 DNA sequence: TGCAGTGCTAGAGACCTGGGACTAGCGGGAGAGACCCAGTACTTC. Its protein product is CSARDLGLAGETQYF.